A single sample gave rise to the 24 T cell receptor beta chains below, sequenced in a study of T-cell memory formation after mild COVID-19. Each CDR3 protein gets one entry after TCRdb re-called the 5' RACE reads with MiXCR. The table records about 110,000 distinct CDR3 sequences, about an eighth of them present only once. Sample: PBMCs or a T cell subset sorted from them (not recorded which). These receptors came from an adult woman who had mild COVID-19 (a few samples of this study predate the infection). Cell type and time point are not known.

The chain is built from TRBV7-3 and TRBJ2-1; TRBD2 matches 7 bases. The CDR3 sequence is 14 residues long. J lost 10 bases, V lost 8 bases, and 14 bases had no gene match. The germline V gene encodes CDR1 SGHTA and CDR2 FQGTGA. The CDR3 loop is CASSSGSGEGEQFF. In nucleotides, the CDR3 is TGTGCCAGCTCCTCTGGCAGCGGGGAGGGGGAGCAGTTCTTC.

The CDR3 sequence: CASSFLGAGDTQYF. Written as DNA, the CDR3 is TGTGCCAGCAGTTTCTTGGGGGCAGGGGATACGCAGTATTTT. The chain recombines TRBV12-3 or TRBV12-4 with TRBJ2-3; tentative D call: TRBD1 (6 bases). CDR3 size: 14 residues. With 3 bases removed from V and 6 bases from J, the gap between germline ends came to 13 bases.

This clonotype was recorded a few times. The V gene is TRBV12-3 or TRBV12-4, the J gene TRBJ2-1; D uncertain. The CDR3 spans 11 residues. Deletions cut 6 bases from V and 10 bases from J, with 10 bases between. The CDR3 region is CASSQTREQFF. The CDR3 DNA is TGTGCCAGCAGCCAGACTCGAGAGCAGTTCTTC.

The V call is TRBV21-1, the J call TRBJ2-4. TRBV21-1 represents a pseudogene. The CDR3 has 19 amino acids. CDR3 protein: CASSKAQGAGNIAKNIQYF. The DNA for the CDR3 is TGTGCCAGCAGCAAAGCGCAAGGTGCAGGAAACATAGCCAAAAACATTCAGTACTTC.

This clonotype was picked up many times. This chain's CDR3 is CASSPDDSDTYEQYF. The CDR3 DNA follows: TGCGCCAGCAGCCCGGACGACAGTGACACCTACGAGCAGTACTTC. The chain is built from TRBV5-1 and TRBJ2-7; possible D gene TRBD1, 5 bases. V gave up 4 bases and J gave up 2 bases, with 16 bases separating them. The CDR3 has 15 amino acids. Germline V gives CDR1 SGHRS, CDR2 YFSETQ.

This clonotype occurred a few times. V is TRBV7-9 and J is TRBJ2-2; D unclear. Trimming removed 5 bases at V and 3 bases at J, with 13 bases between. CDR1 SEHNR and CDR2 FQNEAQ come from the germline V gene (reference sequence). The CDR3 has 15 amino acids. The CDR3 bases are TGTGCCAGCAGCCGTGGGCCTGGGGACACCGGGGAGCTGTTTTTT. Amino acids: CASSRGPGDTGELFF. Full variable domain (outside the CDR3, taken from reference TRBV7-9 and TRBJ2-2): DTGVSQNPRHKITKRGQNVTFRCDPISEHNRLYWYRQTLGQGPEFLTYFQNEAQLEKSRLLSDRFSAERPKGSFSTLEIQRTEQGDSAMYLCASSRGPGDTGELFFGEGSRLTVL.

The chain employs TRBV7-6 and TRBJ2-3; no clear D. The CDR3 has 15 residues. Germline lookup yields CDR1 SGHVS and CDR2 FNYEAQ. Between the trimmed V and J ends, which lost 8 bases and 4 bases, there was a span of 19 bases. CDR3 residues: CASGQIRLGPDTQYF. CDR3 bases: TGTGCCAGCGGCCAAATCCGCTTGGGCCCAGATACGCAGTATTTT.

This clonotype was observed a few times. This sequence joins TRBV12-5 and TRBJ1-5, with unresolved D. V was pared by 5 bases and J by 5 bases, with 4 bases between. The CDR3 is made up of 11 amino acids. Germline lookup yields CDR1 LGHNT and CDR2 FRNRAP. CDR3 bases: TGTGCTAGTGGTGATCATCAGCCCCAGCATTTT. Its protein is CASGDHQPQHF.

The genes are TRBV7-3 and TRBJ2-3, with D perhaps assigned TRBD1 or TRBD2 (5 bases each). Deletions cut 2 bases from V and 0 bases from J, with 15 bases between. The V gene's germline CDR1 is SGHTA and CDR2 FQGTGA. This CDR3 has 17 amino acids. CDR3 sequence (DNA): TGTGCCAGCAGCTTATTCGGGGCGGGCGCTAGCACAGATACGCAGTATTTT. The encoded protein is CASSLFGAGASTDTQYF.

This clonotype was counted only a few times. The chain couples TRBV7-3 to TRBJ2-3, with D possibly being TRBD2 (6 bases). The CDR3 is 15 residues long. Germline values: CDR1 SGHTA, CDR2 FQGTGA. Trimming removed 4 bases from V and 3 bases from J, with 14 bases in between. CDR3 nucleotide sequence: TGTGCCAGCAGCTGGGGTCCGGGGGAGACAGATACGCAGTATTTT. The encoded protein is CASSWGPGETDTQYF.

The table lists this clonotype with a few counts. At one end, the junction sequence differs from germline, possibly due to a read error. V is TRBV11-2 and J is TRBJ2-7; 8 nucleotides line up with TRBD2. The CDR3 consists of 15 residues. Germline CDR1 reads SGHAT; CDR2 reads FQNNGV. The CDR3 loop reads CASSLWTSPSSEQYF. The CDR3 DNA follows: TGTGCCAGCAGCTTGTGGACTAGCCCATCCTCCGAGCAGTACTTC.

This clonotype has ten or more counts. The chain combines TRBV7-6 with TRBJ2-1; 7 bases agree with TRBD1. V shed 2 bases, J shed 10 bases, and the junction held 8 bases outside the gene matches. Germline-derived CDR1 and CDR2 are SGHVS and FNYEAQ. This CDR3 has 14 residues. The CDR3 spells CASSLSDRAGEQFF. In DNA, the CDR3 is TGTGCCAGCAGCTTATCCGACAGGGCCGGGGAGCAGTTCTTC.

This chain connects TRBV2 to TRBJ2-7, with D unresolved. Germline-derived CDR1 and CDR2 are SNHLY and FYNNEI. Trimming cost V 8 bases and J 2 bases, with 10 bases left between them. The CDR3 runs to 12 residues. The CDR3 DNA reads as TGTGCCAGCTCCCGAGGCCCCTACGAGCAGTACTTC. Protein: CASSRGPYEQYF.

The chain carries TRBV5-1 and TRBJ1-1, with D possibly matching TRBD1 (6 bases). The CDR3 loop spans 18 amino acids. CDR1 and CDR2 from the germline V gene are SGHRS and YFSETQ. V was trimmed by 0 bases and J by 4 bases, leaving 22 bases between them. The CDR3 bases are TGCGCCAGCAGCTTGGTGCGTCAGGGGAGCGGCTGGGCCACTGAAGCTTTCTTT. This encodes CASSLVRQGSGWATEAFF.

With regard to this clonotype: It may be a read error: a sequence one base away is much more abundant. This sequence joins TRBV24-1 and TRBJ1-5, with no clear D. CDR3 length equals 14 residues. CDR1 and CDR2 (germline): KGHDR, SFDVKD. The V end lost 3 bases, the J end lost 0 bases, and 5 bases lay between the germline ends. CDR3 residues: CATSDMNSNQPQHF. As DNA, the CDR3 is TGTGCCACCAGTGATATGAATAGCAATCAGCCCCAGCATTTT.

The rearrangement links TRBV12-3 or TRBV12-4 to TRBJ2-3; TRBD2 aligns across 9 bases. This CDR3 has 14 residues. With V trimmed by 7 bases and J by 6 bases, 8 bases remained unmatched. The CDR3 loop reads CASTGTSIVDTQYF. The CDR3 bases are TGTGCCAGCACTGGGACTAGCATCGTGGATACGCAGTATTTT.

In its sample, this clonotype was seen once. The gene calls are TRBV29-1 and TRBJ2-7; TRBD2 matches 8 bases. The length of the CDR3 is 14 residues. J lost 5 bases, V lost 5 bases, and 11 bases had no gene match. Per the germline V gene, CDR1 is SQVTM and CDR2 is ANQGSEA. This chain's CDR3 is CSVPFGRGVDEQYF. The CDR3 coding sequence is TGCAGCGTTCCGTTCGGGAGGGGAGTAGACGAGCAGTACTTC.

The chain has TRBV11-2 and TRBJ2-5, with no clear D. The germline V gene has CDR1 SGHAT and CDR2 FQNNGV. This CDR3 region has 12 residues. V lost 5 bases to trimming and J lost 5 bases, with 9 bases between them. CDR3 nucleotides: TGTGCCAGCAGCCCCCACTCTGAGACCCAGTACTTC. It codes for CASSPHSETQYF.

This clonotype has a handful of counts. This chain uses TRBV5-1 with TRBJ1-1; tentative D call: TRBD1 (6 bases). Trimming left V 0 bases short and J 0 bases short, with 12 bases between. Germline V gene data show CDR1 as SGHRS and CDR2 as YFSETQ. The CDR3 is 16 amino acids. For the CDR3, the DNA is TGCGCCAGCAGCTTGGGGGACACAGGCCTGAACACTGAAGCTTTCTTT. Its protein product is CASSLGDTGLNTEAFF. Combining the CDR3 with reference TRBV5-1 and TRBJ1-1 gives the whole variable domain KAGVTQTPRYLIKTRGQQVTLSCSPISGHRSVSWYQQTPGQGLQFLFEYFSETQRNKGNFPGRFSGRQFSNSRSEMNVSTLELGDSALYLCASSLGDTGLNTEAFFGQGTRLTVV.

There are a few counts of this clonotype. The CDR3 here is CASSLGQGNYGYTF. For the CDR3, the DNA is TGTGCCAGCAGCTTAGGACAGGGAAACTATGGCTACACCTTC. The genes are TRBV11-2 and TRBJ1-2; the match to TRBD1 covers 7 bases. The germline V gene encodes CDR1 SGHAT and CDR2 FQNNGV. V trimming: 1 base; J trimming: 2 bases; junction bases outside the gene matches: 1. The CDR3 contains 14 residues.

This clonotype was counted a few times. The chain is built from TRBV6-5 and TRBJ1-2; D possibly corresponds to TRBD1 (6 bases). Germline lookup yields CDR1 MNHEY and CDR2 SVGAGI. The CDR3 runs to 15 residues. Trimming took 6 bases from V and 4 from J, leaving 18 bases between them. The CDR3 here is CASSPIWGATYGYTF. CDR3 nucleotides: TGTGCCAGCAGCCCTATTTGGGGGGCGACCTATGGCTACACCTTC.

The chain combines TRBV29-1 with TRBJ1-1; D perhaps matches TRBD1 (5 bases). The CDR3 has 13 amino acids. In germline, CDR1 is SQVTM, CDR2 ANQGSEA. Trimming left V 6 bases short and J 1 base short, with 12 bases between. CDR3 sequence reads: CSVGTPANTEAFF. The CDR3 DNA reads TGCAGCGTCGGGACCCCCGCGAACACTGAAGCTTTCTTT.

The rearrangement uses TRBV11-3 and TRBJ2-1; the D is unclear. Germline V gives CDR1 SGHNT, CDR2 YENEEA. The CDR3 runs 13 residues. The V end was cut by 5 bases, the J end by 5 bases, with 10 bases between. The CDR3 nucleotides read TGTGCCAGCAGCCCGGGCACAAACAATGAGCAGTTCTTC. It yields the protein CASSPGTNNEQFF.

This clonotype was picked up a small number of times. In nucleotides, the CDR3 is TGCGCCAGCAGCCCGGGGGACAATTCATACAATGAGCAGTTCTTC. Translating gives CASSPGDNSYNEQFF. The chain couples TRBV5-1 to TRBJ2-1, with D perhaps matching TRBD1 or TRBD2 (6 bases each). V was cut by 4 bases and J by 4 bases, with 15 bases left in between. The CDR3 covers 15 residues. From germline, CDR1 is SGHRS and CDR2 YFSETQ.